This T cell receptor (beta chain) was sequenced in a study of T cell changes during pregnancy in multiple sclerosis (dated by TCRdb to the late 2010s). Concerning the study at large: In women with multiple sclerosis, the researchers looked at how the T cell repertoire shifted as pregnancy progressed.

The CDR3, from cysteine to phenylalanine, totals 21 residues. The only DNA kept is the CDR3, 63 bases in frame from the first base. For this chain, trimming is 4 bases at the V end and 4 bases at the J end, and the number of junction bases without a gene match is 17. CDR1 is given as MGHRA and CDR2 as YSYEKL, both from the germline V gene. Comment on this clone: Which antigen it targets is not known. Nothing much larger sits one base from this clone, and base qualities are not available.

Library preparation used the immunoSEQ multiplex PCR assay. The table was pulled from immuneACCESS by TCRdb, which kept in-frame rearrangements only. Such tables lose some clones; where checked, under half of the loss comes from unresolved V genes, and the rest has no known cause. Counted in this sample were under 50,000 clones; approximately 90% of them appeared once. The ten largest clonotypes hold 0.45% to 0.65% of the sample. The clonotype originates from a female donor with multiple sclerosis, enrolled in a pregnancy study. The V and J genes are TRBV4-1 and TRBJ2-3, and 16 junctional nucleotides match TRBD2. The sample in question was CD4+ T cells from peripheral blood mononuclear cells, obtained before pregnancy. For the CDR3, the sequence is CASSLVPGLAGGLGLSDTQYF. The nucleotides read TGCGCCAGCAGCCTTGTCCCGGGACTAGCGGGGGGGCTGGGCCTTTCAGATACGCAGTATTTT.